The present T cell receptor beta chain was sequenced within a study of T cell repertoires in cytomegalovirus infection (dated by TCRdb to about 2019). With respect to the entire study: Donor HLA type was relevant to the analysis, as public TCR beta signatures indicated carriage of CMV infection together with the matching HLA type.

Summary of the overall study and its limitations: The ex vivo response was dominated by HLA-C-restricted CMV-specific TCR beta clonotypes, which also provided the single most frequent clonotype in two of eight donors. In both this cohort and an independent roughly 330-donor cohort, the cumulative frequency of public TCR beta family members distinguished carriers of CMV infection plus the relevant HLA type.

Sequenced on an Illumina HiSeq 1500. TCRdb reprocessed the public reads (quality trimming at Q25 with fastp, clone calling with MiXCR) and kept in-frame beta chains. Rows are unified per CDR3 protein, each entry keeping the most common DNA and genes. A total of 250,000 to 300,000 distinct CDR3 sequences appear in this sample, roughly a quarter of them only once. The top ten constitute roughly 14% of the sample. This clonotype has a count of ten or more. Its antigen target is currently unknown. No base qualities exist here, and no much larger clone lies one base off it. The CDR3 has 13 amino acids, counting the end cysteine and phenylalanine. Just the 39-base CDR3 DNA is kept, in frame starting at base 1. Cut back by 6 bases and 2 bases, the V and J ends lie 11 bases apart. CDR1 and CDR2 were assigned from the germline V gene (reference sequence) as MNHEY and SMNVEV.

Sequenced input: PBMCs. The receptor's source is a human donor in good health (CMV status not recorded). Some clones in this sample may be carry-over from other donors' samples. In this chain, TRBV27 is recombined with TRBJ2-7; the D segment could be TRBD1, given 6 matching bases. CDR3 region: CASRKGVPYEQYF. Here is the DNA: TGTGCCAGCAGAAAGGGGGTCCCCTACGAGCAGTACTTC.